One sample yielded the 26 T cell receptor beta chains listed below, sequenced in a study of post-analysis software for immune sequencing data. Antigen specificity for these receptors is unknown. General study points: In patients, TRBV5-6, TRBV5-1 and TRBV20-1 belonged to roughly five TRBV segments found more frequently than in controls.

The TCR beta cDNA libraries contained unique molecular identifiers. One entry per CDR3 protein results from TCRdb running MiXCR on the PCR reads. The data show about 430,000 distinct CDR3 sequences, approximately 37% seen once. The source material was blood. All receptors derive from a girl under 10 years old with multiple sclerosis.

The V gene is TRBV4-3, the J gene TRBJ2-1; 10 positions agree with TRBD2. The CDR3 consists of 19 residues. V was clipped by 0 bases and J by 0 bases; unmatched bases: 8. Germline CDR1 reads LGHNA; CDR2 reads YSLEER. The CDR3 loop reads CASSQETTSGLSSYNEQFF. The DNA of the CDR3 is TGCGCCAGCAGCCAAGAGACGACTAGCGGGCTAAGCTCCTACAATGAGCAGTTCTTC.

CDR3: CSARTSGRSGEQYF. CDR3 bases: TGCAGTGCCCGGACTAGCGGGAGGTCTGGCGAGCAGTACTTC. The rearrangement links TRBV20-1 to TRBJ2-7; 14 nucleotides align to TRBD2. This CDR3 spans 14 amino acids. Germline values: CDR1 DFQATT, CDR2 SNEGSKA (reference sequence). V lost 6 bases, J lost 6 bases, and 7 bases stayed unmatched.

V gene TRBV6-1 combines with J gene TRBJ1-1; TRBD1 agrees at 7 bases. Germline-derived CDR1 and CDR2 are MNHNS and SASEGT. The length of the CDR3 is 14 residues. Trimming took 7 bases from V and 3 from J; bases not matched to a gene: 8. CDR3: CASNRQGGYTEAFF. The CDR3 nucleotides read TGTGCCAGCAACAGACAGGGAGGGTACACTGAAGCTTTCTTT.

The CDR3 DNA follows: TGTGCCAGCAGCCACGGGGGAAATAACAATCAGCCCCAGCATTTT. Encoded protein: CASSHGGNNNQPQHF. V and J are TRBV28 and TRBJ1-5, with TRBD1 as a possible D gene (5 bases). The germline CDR1 and CDR2 sequences are MDHEN and SYDVKM. The CDR3 has 15 residues. The V gene lost 6 bases and the J gene lost 3 bases, with 15 bases spanning the gap.

The rearrangement joins TRBV7-8 to TRBJ1-6, with D possibly matching TRBD1 (5 bases). The CDR3 is 16 amino acids. Per the germline V gene, CDR1 is SGHVS and CDR2 is FQNEAQ. V lost 6 bases and J lost 6, with 18 bases in between. This CDR3 reads CASRLWSWDPNSPLHF. The CDR3 DNA reads TGTGCCAGCAGGCTATGGTCGTGGGACCCTAATTCACCCCTCCACTTT.

Only a few counts were recorded for this clonotype. The chain couples TRBV27 to TRBJ2-5; 8 nucleotides align to TRBD1. Trimming at V came to 6 bases and at J to 4 bases, leaving 4 bases not matched to a gene. Germline CDR1 reads MNHEY; CDR2 reads SMNVEV (reference sequence). This CDR3 is 13 amino acids long. The CDR3 spells CASRDRAVETQYF. The CDR3 DNA follows: TGTGCCAGCAGGGACAGGGCCGTAGAGACCCAGTACTTC.

The V call is TRBV19, the J call TRBJ2-1, with unresolved D. Germline CDR1 is LNHDA and CDR2 is SQIVND (reference sequence). This CDR3 comprises 16 residues. V lost 3 bases and J lost 6, with 18 bases in between. The CDR3 nucleotides read TGTGCCAGTAGTATCGACCCCCAAAGGGTGTTCAATGAGCAGTTCTTC. It yields the protein CASSIDPQRVFNEQFF.

This clonotype was seen a handful of times. The rearrangement joins TRBV12-3 or TRBV12-4 to TRBJ2-5, with D unresolved. The CDR3 sequence is 14 residues long. Trimming pared 3 bases from V and 2 bases from J, leaving 10 bases between. CDR3 sequence (DNA): TGTGCCAGCAGTTTTTTACGGGCTCAAGAGACCCAGTACTTC. Its protein is CASSFLRAQETQYF.

In its sample, this clonotype was seen a few times. This chain connects TRBV29-1 to TRBJ2-2; 9 nucleotides align to TRBD1. Germline assignment: CDR1 SQVTM and CDR2 ANQGSEA. V dropped 7 bases and J dropped 7; count of bases not matched to a gene: 7. The CDR3 contains 13 residues. Here the CDR3 reads CSAGQGFVGELFF. Here the CDR3 DNA reads TGCAGCGCTGGACAGGGGTTCGTCGGGGAGCTGTTTTTT.

This clonotype was picked up a small number of times. The chain is built from TRBV10-3 and TRBJ2-1; 7 nucleotides align to TRBD1. V shed 7 bases and J 4 bases; nucleotides not matched to a gene: 7. CDR3 length equals 14 residues. The germline V gene encodes CDR1 ENHRY and CDR2 SYGVKD. CDR3 sequence reads: CAIKGTGEYNEQFF. CDR3 DNA sequence: TGTGCCATCAAAGGCACAGGGGAATACAATGAGCAGTTCTTC.

The V call is TRBV6-2 or TRBV6-3, the J call TRBJ2-3; D uncertain. The germline V and J ends were trimmed by 4 bases and 5 bases, with 7 bases remaining between them. Germline CDR1 MNHEY, CDR2 SVGEGT. The length of the CDR3 is 12 residues. The CDR3 DNA sequence: TGTGCCAGCAGTTCCATAGAAGATACGCAGTATTTT. It specifies CASSSIEDTQYF.

The V and J genes are TRBV12-5 and TRBJ1-2, with a weak D call TRBD1 (5 bases). The CDR3 covers 13 residues. Trimming left V 6 bases short and J 4 bases short, with 12 bases between. Germline assignment: CDR1 LGHNT and CDR2 FRNRAP. The chain's CDR3 is CASGPSGFYGYTF. The CDR3 bases are TGTGCTAGTGGACCCTCAGGGTTCTATGGCTACACCTTC.

J is TRBJ1-5 and V is TRBV15; no clear D gene. This CDR3 has 14 amino acids. Germline-derived CDR1 and CDR2 are LNHNV and YYDKDF (reference sequence). V lost 0 bases to trimming and J lost 2 bases, with 5 bases between them. CDR3 loop: CATSRDTRNQPQHF. CDR3 bases: TGTGCCACCAGCAGAGATACCCGCAATCAGCCCCAGCATTTT.

A word on this clonotype: A junction end diverges from the germline sequence, so it may reflect a read error. This CDR3 is CASSLPGQGSYGQYF. The DNA for the CDR3 is TGTGCCAGCAGCCTACCGGGACAGGGGTCATACGGGCAGTACTTC. The chain has TRBV13 and TRBJ2-7, with 10 bases matching TRBD1. Germline CDR1 PRHDT, CDR2 FYEKMQ (reference sequence). This CDR3 is built from 15 residues.

V is TRBV20-1 and J is TRBJ2-2, with 11 bases that match TRBD2. The CDR3 totals 14 residues. V lost 4 bases and J lost 3; bases outside the gene matches: 1. Per germline, CDR1 DFQATT and CDR2 SNEGSKA (reference sequence). CDR3 residues: CSAKGLADTGELFF. CDR3 nucleotide sequence: TGCAGTGCTAAGGGACTAGCGGACACCGGGGAGCTGTTTTTT.

The chain uses TRBV6-5 and TRBJ2-1; 11 nucleotides align to TRBD2. Germline V CDR1 and CDR2: MNHEY, SVGAGI. The junction had 9 bases not matched to a gene; V was cut back by 6 bases and J by 8 bases. CDR3 length equals 15 residues. In DNA form, the CDR3 reads TGTGCCAGCAGAACAACTAGCGGGAGTAGCGATGAGCAGTTCTTC. Its protein is CASRTTSGSSDEQFF.

This clonotype appeared a few times. This rearrangement joins TRBV7-2 to TRBJ2-3; D is ambiguous. The ends were cut back, 4 bases at V and 2 bases at J, with 4 bases in the middle. Germline V gene data show CDR1 as SGHTA and CDR2 as FQGNSA. The CDR3 runs to 12 residues. The CDR3 spells CASSSATDTQYF. For the CDR3, the DNA is TGTGCCAGCAGCTCAGCCACAGATACGCAGTATTTT.

The rearrangement joins TRBV20-1 to TRBJ2-7, with 10 bases aligning to TRBD2. Germline V gives CDR1 DFQATT, CDR2 SNEGSKA (reference sequence). The V and J ends lost 1 base and 4 bases, in that order; junction bases with no gene match: 10. CDR3 size: 16 residues. The CDR3 DNA sequence: TGCAGTGCTAGAGCTCTTAGGGCTAGCGGGGGATACGAGCAGTACTTC. Protein sequence: CSARALRASGGYEQYF.

This clonotype was seen only a few times. The V gene is TRBV11-2, the J gene TRBJ2-5, with D perhaps assigned TRBD1 or TRBD2 (5 bases each). The ends were cut back, 1 base at V and 13 bases at J, with 19 bases in the middle. Germline V gives CDR1 SGHAT, CDR2 FQNNGV. This CDR3 region has 14 residues. The CDR3 bases are TGTGCCAGCAGCTTAGCGGGGCACGTCCGGATGGGGTACTTC. Amino acid sequence: CASSLAGHVRMGYF.

Only a few counts were recorded for this clonotype. The chain employs TRBV7-9 and TRBJ2-2; 9 bases agree with TRBD1. The CDR3 extends over 15 amino acids. J gave up 8 bases and V 5 bases, and 9 bases lay outside the gene matches. Looked up from germline, CDR1 is SEHNR and CDR2 is FQNEAQ (reference sequence). DNA for the CDR3: TGTGCCAGCAGCCTACGGGACAGGGTAACGGGGGAGCTGTTTTTT. Protein product: CASSLRDRVTGELFF.

This chain uses TRBV15 with TRBJ2-1; 7 nucleotides align to TRBD2. The CDR3 covers 15 residues. Germline lookup yields CDR1 LNHNV and CDR2 YYDKDF (reference sequence). V shed 3 bases, J shed 5 bases, and the junction held 7 bases outside the gene matches. CDR3 sequence: CATSSGGSGDNEQFF. CDR3 sequence (DNA): TGTGCCACCAGCAGTGGAGGGAGCGGGGACAATGAGCAGTTCTTC.

The chain links TRBV27 to TRBJ1-4; 7 positions agree with TRBD1. Germline V gives CDR1 MNHEY, CDR2 SMNVEV (reference sequence). The CDR3 contains 14 residues. With 6 bases clipped from V and 15 bases from J, the junction kept 16 bases outside the gene matches. This chain's CDR3 is CASRTGQPTGGMFF. CDR3 sequence (DNA): TGTGCCAGCAGAACGGGACAGCCAACGGGGGGGATGTTTTTT.

This clonotype was counted between two and nine times. The chain combines TRBV10-3 with TRBJ1-1, with 10 bases lining up with TRBD1. The junction had 2 bases not matched to a gene; V was cut back by 6 bases and J by 1 base. The germline V gene encodes CDR1 ENHRY and CDR2 SYGVKD. This CDR3 has 14 residues. The CDR3 DNA reads as TGTGCCATCAGCCGGGACAGGGGGAACACTGAAGCTTTCTTT. This encodes CAISRDRGNTEAFF.

This chain links TRBV7-9 with TRBJ2-1, with a tentative D call TRBD2 (6 bases). This CDR3 contains 17 residues. V was cut by 8 bases and J by 7 bases, with 27 bases left in between. In germline, CDR1 is SEHNR, CDR2 FQNEAQ (reference sequence). Written as DNA, the CDR3 is TGTGCCAGCGCCCCAACGTTATCGAGCGGGTGGGGGAATGAGCAGTTCTTC. This encodes CASAPTLSSGWGNEQFF.

The chain joins TRBV27 to TRBJ1-2, with D hard to call. Between the trimmed V and J ends, which lost 3 bases and 8 bases, there was a span of 13 bases. The CDR3 covers 13 residues. Germline-derived CDR1 and CDR2 are MNHEY and SMNVEV (reference sequence). The CDR3: CASSFSRIWGYTF. CDR3 DNA sequence: TGTGCCAGCAGTTTTTCGCGTATCTGGGGCTACACCTTC.

The chain uses TRBV18 and TRBJ2-5, with D perhaps TRBD2 (5 bases). Per germline, CDR1 KGHSH and CDR2 LQKENI. The CDR3 is 14 residues long. Trimming left V 4 bases short and J 0 bases short, with 9 bases between. CDR3 bases: TGTGCCAGCTCACAGTCGGGGTACCAAGAGACCCAGTACTTC. Its protein product is CASSQSGYQETQYF.